Below are 15 T cell receptor beta chains sequenced from a single sample in a study of blood T cell repertoires in COVID-19. Profiling relied on immunoSEQ multiplex PCR, and the TCRdb table lists in-frame clones only, not all of them. This sample has 150,000 or so clones, with around 84% found just once. Sequenced sample: peripheral blood. The receptors were sampled from a woman of 80 years or more with acute or convalescent COVID-19.

This clone was seen a single time. The genes are TRBV10-3 and TRBJ1-1, with TRBD1 matching 7 bases. The V gene end was trimmed by 7 bases and the J gene end by 3 bases; junction bases not matched to a gene: 8. Germline values: CDR1 ENHRY, CDR2 SYGVKD. This CDR3 spans 14 amino acids. CDR3 sequence: CAIKGAQGYTEAFF. The CDR3 region has the DNA TGTGCCATCAAGGGGGCTCAGGGGTACACTGAAGCTTTCTTT.

This rearrangement joins TRBV19 to TRBJ1-1, with TRBD1 identical over 10 bases. With 1 base clipped from V and 4 bases from J, the junction kept 0 bases outside the gene matches. CDR1 and CDR2 (germline): LNHDA, SQIVND (reference sequence). The CDR3 spans 14 residues. CDR3 amino acids: CASSIGTGGTEAFF. The CDR3 nucleotides are TGTGCCAGTAGTATAGGGACAGGGGGCACTGAAGCTTTCTTT.

V is TRBV5-1 and J is TRBJ1-1; a weak D match, TRBD1 (5 bases). The germline gives CDR1 SGHRS, CDR2 YFSETQ. CDR3 size: 16 residues. Trimming took off 1 base at V and 4 bases at J, with 17 bases between the two ends. DNA of the CDR3: TGCGCCAGCAGCTTGTATTACGGGGGTGCGGGCACTGAAGCTTTCTTT. As protein: CASSLYYGGAGTEAFF.

Only one count was recorded for this clone. The chain is built from TRBV19 and TRBJ2-1, with 10 positions matching TRBD2. The CDR3 has 15 amino acids. Germline values: CDR1 LNHDA, CDR2 SQIVND (reference sequence). The V and J ends lost 5 bases and 1 base, in that order; junction bases with no gene match: 2. This CDR3 reads CASSDSGGSYNEQFF. The CDR3 nucleotides are TGTGCCAGTAGTGATAGCGGGGGGTCCTACAATGAGCAGTTCTTC.

This chain connects TRBV19 to TRBJ1-2; 8 bases align to TRBD1. J was trimmed by 2 bases and V by 6 bases; bases with no gene match: 5. The CDR3 extends over 14 amino acids. CDR1 and CDR2 (germline): LNHDA, SQIVND (reference sequence). CDR3 region: CASRPTGVNYGYTF. The CDR3 DNA is TGTGCCAGTAGACCGACAGGGGTCAACTATGGCTACACCTTC.

The rearrangement uses TRBV19 and TRBJ2-7; 8 nucleotides line up with TRBD2. Germline V gene data show CDR1 as LNHDA and CDR2 as SQIVND (reference sequence). Losses at the gene ends were 3 bases for V and 6 bases for J; bases not matched to a gene: 10. The CDR3 totals 15 residues. The CDR3 protein is CASSIGGLVAGEQYF. The CDR3 DNA follows: TGTGCCAGTAGTATTGGGGGACTAGTGGCTGGCGAGCAGTACTTC.

This chain uses TRBV10-3 with TRBJ2-3, with 10 bases that match TRBD1. Trimming took 7 bases from V and 3 from J; bases not matched to a gene: 7. The CDR3 spans 15 residues. CDR1 is ENHRY, CDR2 SYGVKD, per germline. CDR3 bases: TGTGCCATCACGGGTGACAGGGGGCGTACAGATACGCAGTATTTT. This codes for CAITGDRGRTDTQYF.

The chain is built from TRBV7-3 and TRBJ2-3, with TRBD2 matching 7 bases. Germline V gives CDR1 SGHTA, CDR2 FQGTGA. The trim removed 3 bases at V and 10 bases at J, leaving 4 bases unmatched. The CDR3 loop spans 12 amino acids. The DNA of the CDR3 is TGTGCCAGCAGCTTCTCGGGGGGTCCGCAGTATTTT. This gives the protein CASSFSGGPQYF.

This chain joins TRBV5-1 and TRBJ1-2; D might be TRBD1 (6 bases). V was cut by 4 bases and J by 4 bases, with 17 bases left in between. Germline V gene lookup returns CDR1 SGHRS and CDR2 YFSETQ. The CDR3 is made up of 15 amino acids. The CDR3 region has the DNA TGCGCCAGCAGCCTTCGGACAGACTCCCCCTATGGCTACACCTTC. Translation gives CASSLRTDSPYGYTF. Filled out from reference TRBV5-1 and TRBJ1-2, the complete variable domain reads KAGVTQTPRYLIKTRGQQVTLSCSPISGHRSVSWYQQTPGQGLQFLFEYFSETQRNKGNFPGRFSGRQFSNSRSEMNVSTLELGDSALYLCASSLRTDSPYGYTFGSGTRLTVV.

V usage is TRBV6-2 or TRBV6-3 and J usage is TRBJ2-5; 8 bases agree with TRBD1. There are 16 residues in the CDR3. J lost 4 bases, V lost 5 bases, and 12 bases had no gene match. CDR1 MNHEY and CDR2 SVGEGT come from the germline V gene. The CDR3 bases are TGTGCCAGCAGTGGGGGGCGACAGGGGAGAACAGAGACCCAGTACTTC. Protein: CASSGGRQGRTETQYF.

Here the CDR3 DNA reads TGTGCCAGCAGCCAGCGACAGGGAGGTCTGTTTTTT. Translation gives CASSQRQGGLFF. J is TRBJ1-4 and V is TRBV5-6; 7 bases agree with TRBD1. Germline-derived CDR1 and CDR2 are SGHDT and YYEEEE. The CDR3 sequence is 12 residues long. The ends lost 4 bases at V and 14 bases at J; junction bases unmatched: 8.

The genes are TRBV28 and TRBJ1-1; weak D call: TRBD1 (5 bases). The germline gives CDR1 MDHEN, CDR2 SYDVKM. CDR3 size: 14 residues. V lost 6 bases and J 11 bases, leaving 22 bases between the germline ends. CDR3 sequence (DNA): TGTGCCAGCAGACCTATTGAAACAGGCCTTACGGCTTTCTTT. Its protein is CASRPIETGLTAFF.

This CDR3 is CASSLGQSQERSNGYTF. The CDR3 DNA reads TGTGCCAGCAGCTTAGGGCAGTCACAGGAGCGTTCTAATGGCTACACCTTC. The rearrangement links TRBV7-9 to TRBJ1-2; a possible D gene is TRBD1 (5 bases). CDR3 length: 17 residues. Per the germline V gene, CDR1 is SEHNR and CDR2 is FQNEAQ (reference sequence). Trimming took off 1 base at V and 6 bases at J, with 21 bases between the two ends.

This clone showed up just a few times. The rearrangement joins TRBV7-9 to TRBJ2-5; TRBD2 matches 8 bases. J lost 4 bases, V lost 1 base, and 5 bases had no gene match. Germline CDR1 and CDR2: SEHNR and FQNEAQ (reference sequence). The CDR3 spans 15 residues. The CDR3 sequence: CASSLDAGGRETQYF. The CDR3 bases are TGTGCCAGCAGCTTAGATGCGGGGGGTCGAGAGACCCAGTACTTC.

This clone has more than one count but fewer than ten. V and J are TRBV13 and TRBJ2-1, with 13 bases that match TRBD2. Germline-derived CDR1 and CDR2 are PRHDT and FYEKMQ (reference sequence). The CDR3 contains 23 residues. The trim removed 1 base at V and 0 bases at J, leaving 18 bases unmatched. The CDR3 region has the DNA TGTGCCAGCAGCTTAGCCATAACCTACGAAACTAGCGGGAGGGTTCACTCCTACAATGAGCAGTTCTTC. It is translated as CASSLAITYETSGRVHSYNEQFF.